Listed here are 16 T cell receptor beta chains from one sample, sequenced in a study of molecular identifiers for immune sequencing clone quantification. Via MiXCR, TCRdb re-called the PCR reads, giving one row per CDR3 protein. Of 7,000 to 8,000 distinct CDR3 sequences in the sample, roughly a third were seen once. The specimen sequenced was naive CD8+ T cells from blood, with Jurkat cell RNA spiked in. Subset given: FACS-sorted CD8+CD4-CCR7+CD45RA+ naive T cells. Source of these receptors: a human donor in good health. Some libraries in this study had Jurkat cell RNA spiked in.

V is TRBV2 and J is TRBJ2-1; a possible D gene is TRBD1 (6 bases). The CDR3 has 14 amino acids. Germline lookup yields CDR1 SNHLY and CDR2 FYNNEI. The ends were cut back, 8 bases at V and 2 bases at J, with 13 bases in the middle. This chain's CDR3 is CASADRGAYNEQFF. The CDR3 coding sequence is TGTGCCAGCGCGGACAGAGGAGCCTACAATGAGCAGTTCTTC.

About this clonotype: A much bigger clone sits one base away, suggesting this may be a read error. The chain links TRBV5-6 to TRBJ2-2; D is ambiguous. V was shortened by 4 bases and J by 6 bases, with 22 bases between the two germline ends. The length of the CDR3 is 17 residues. Germline V gene data show CDR1 as SGHDT and CDR2 as YYEEEE. CDR3 in amino acids: CASSIRPRLGYSGELFF. The CDR3 nucleotides are TGTGCCAGCAGCATCCGGCCGCGCCTCGGGTACTCCGGGGAGCTGTTTTTT.

The V call is TRBV5-8, the J call TRBJ2-2, with 11 bases identical to TRBD2. J was trimmed by 3 bases and V by 3 bases; bases with no gene match: 4. Per germline, CDR1 SGHTS and CDR2 YDEGEE. This CDR3 contains 16 residues. The chain's CDR3 is CASSSQLAGDTGELFF. CDR3 coding DNA: TGTGCCAGCAGCTCGCAACTAGCGGGGGACACCGGGGAGCTGTTTTTT.

This clonotype showed up just a few times. This rearrangement joins TRBV28 to TRBJ2-3, with TRBD2 matching 7 bases. The CDR3 spans 18 residues. The germline V gene encodes CDR1 MDHEN and CDR2 SYDVKM. After removal of 3 bases from V and 1 base from J, the junction contained 13 bases not matched to a gene. DNA of the CDR3: TGTGCCAGCAGTTTGGGGACTATCCCGTGGGGGGGCACAGATACGCAGTATTTT. This gives the protein CASSLGTIPWGGTDTQYF.

This chain uses TRBV6-5 with TRBJ1-4; D is perhaps TRBD1 (5 bases). This CDR3 region has 13 residues. V was cut by 2 bases and J by 14 bases, with 15 bases left in between. Germline loops: CDR1 MNHEY, CDR2 SVGAGI. This chain's CDR3 is CASSYVVGGLLFF. The DNA of the CDR3 is TGTGCCAGCAGTTACGTGGTTGGGGGTTTGCTGTTTTTT.

The rearrangement joins TRBV7-9 to TRBJ2-7; 8 positions agree with TRBD1. The CDR3 is 13 residues long. The germline V gene encodes CDR1 SEHNR and CDR2 FQNEAQ (reference sequence). With 3 bases clipped from V and 6 bases from J, the junction kept 4 bases outside the gene matches. DNA of the CDR3: TGTGCCAGCAGCTTTCCGACAGGGGTCGAGCAGTACTTC. It translates to CASSFPTGVEQYF.

The chain joins TRBV5-4 to TRBJ2-2; 8 bases are a match to TRBD1. This CDR3 spans 16 amino acids. The germline V gene encodes CDR1 SGHNT and CDR2 YYREEE (reference sequence). After removal of 6 bases from V and 4 bases from J, the junction contained 11 bases not matched to a gene. CDR3 region: CASTEDRGPGTGELFF. The CDR3 DNA reads TGTGCCAGCACCGAAGACAGGGGCCCTGGCACCGGGGAGCTGTTTTTT. The variable domain in full, completed from reference TRBV5-4 and TRBJ2-2, reads ETGVTQSPTHLIKTRGQQVTLRCSSQSGHNTVSWYQQALGQGPQFIFQYYREEENGRGNFPPRFSGLQFPNYSSELNVNALELDDSALYLCASTEDRGPGTGELFFGEGSRLTVL.

In the case of this clonotype: Relative to the germline gene, one junction end is altered; a read error may explain this. V and J are TRBV7-9 and TRBJ2-3, with TRBD2 matching over 11 bases. Germline V gene sequence: CDR1 SEHNR, CDR2 FQNEAQ (reference sequence). CDR3 length equals 16 residues. CDR3 DNA sequence: TGTGCCAGCAGCTACCGACTAGCGGGGCCGGAAGATTCGCAGTATTTT. It translates to CASSYRLAGPEDSQYF.

In its sample, this clonotype is medium-sized. This chain connects TRBV4-3 to TRBJ2-7; D is possibly TRBD2 (6 bases). The CDR3 covers 14 residues. CDR1 and CDR2 (germline): LGHNA, YSLEER. Deletions cut 3 bases from V and 1 base from J, with 10 bases between. The CDR3 nucleotides are TGCGCCAGCAGCCAGGAGACTAGATCCTACGAGCAGTACTTC. It encodes CASSQETRSYEQYF.

Of note for this clonotype: With a much larger clone just one base away, this may be a read error. This sequence joins TRBV7-9 and TRBJ2-5; D might be TRBD2 (6 bases). The germline gives CDR1 SEHNR, CDR2 FQNEAQ (reference sequence). This CDR3 is 13 amino acids long. V dropped 6 bases and J dropped 7 bases, with 15 bases sitting between them. The CDR3 is CASRGRREGTQYF. The DNA of the CDR3 is TGTGCCAGCAGAGGCAGGCGGGAAGGGACCCAGTACTTC.

This chain joins TRBV28 and TRBJ1-5; 8 nucleotides align to TRBD1. Germline assignment: CDR1 MDHEN and CDR2 SYDVKM. V trimming: 5 bases; J trimming: 11 bases; junction bases outside the gene matches: 8. CDR3 length: 13 amino acids. The CDR3 DNA sequence: TGTGCCAGCAGTCCAAGACAGGGGTTCGCCCAGCATTTT. This gives the protein CASSPRQGFAQHF.

This clonotype turned up a few times. The chain combines TRBV27 with TRBJ2-7; TRBD1 matches 11 bases. Germline V gives CDR1 MNHEY, CDR2 SMNVEV (reference sequence). The CDR3 is made up of 15 amino acids. Germline trimming cut 2 bases from V and 2 bases from J; bases unmatched to any gene: 2. CDR3 nucleotide sequence: TGTGCCAGCAGTTTAATGGGACAGGGGGCCTACGAGCAGTACTTC. The encoded protein is CASSLMGQGAYEQYF.

This clonotype was seen more than once but under ten times. This chain links TRBV13 with TRBJ2-4; no clear D gene. Germline CDR1 PRHDT, CDR2 FYEKMQ (reference sequence). V was clipped by 3 bases and J by 0 bases, with 24 bases between them. This CDR3 spans 20 amino acids. The CDR3 nucleotides are TGTGCCAGCAGCTTGGAAGGCGATTTCAGTAAGGCTATAGCCAAAAACATTCAGTACTTC. Its protein is CASSLEGDFSKAIAKNIQYF.

J is TRBJ1-1 and V is TRBV28; TRBD1 might be the D (5 bases). The CDR3 extends over 15 amino acids. V was trimmed by 6 bases and J by 3 bases, leaving 17 bases between them. The germline V gene has CDR1 MDHEN and CDR2 SYDVKM. In DNA, the CDR3 is TGTGCCAGCAGGCTACAGGAGGTGATGTACACTGAAGCTTTCTTT. Protein product: CASRLQEVMYTEAFF. Looking up the rest from reference TRBV28 and TRBJ1-1 gives the full variable domain: DVKVTQSSRYLVKRTGEKVFLECVQDMDHENMFWYRQDPGLGLRLIYFSYDVKMKEKGDIPEGYSVSREKKERFSLILESASTNQTSMYLCASRLQEVMYTEAFFGQGTRLTVV.

This clonotype was counted a few times. J is TRBJ2-7 and V is TRBV4-2; a weak D match, TRBD2 (6 bases). The germline V and J ends were trimmed by 4 bases and 5 bases, with 18 bases remaining between them. The germline gives CDR1 LGHNA, CDR2 YNFKEQ. The CDR3 covers 15 residues. CDR3 region: CASSPRAGPGDEQYF. In nucleotides, the CDR3 is TGTGCCAGCAGCCCAAGGGCAGGTCCGGGGGACGAGCAGTACTTC.

This chain connects TRBV6-1 to TRBJ2-7; D is uncertain. Trimming took 7 bases from V and 3 from J, leaving 10 bases between them. The CDR3 is made up of 12 amino acids. CDR1 and CDR2 (germline): MNHNS, SASEGT. The CDR3 nucleotides read TGTGCCAGCACCGAGCCCAGCTACGAGCAGTACTTC. This translates into CASTEPSYEQYF.